These 30 T cell receptor beta chains were all obtained from the same sample, sequenced in a study of blood T cell repertoires in COVID-19. Only in-frame clones appear in the TCRdb table, and some are missing; sequencing was by immunoSEQ multiplex PCR. Of 70,000 to 85,000 clones listed, 83% were seen once; the top ten hold 30% to 45%. Sequencing input: peripheral blood. The source is a man of 80 years or more with active or convalescent COVID-19.

V usage is TRBV24-1 and J usage is TRBJ2-3; 7 bases map to TRBD2. V lost 4 bases, J lost 4 bases, and 10 bases stayed unmatched. From germline, CDR1 is KGHDR and CDR2 SFDVKD. The CDR3 is 16 residues long. This chain's CDR3 is CATSDPRGVGADTQYF. For the CDR3, the DNA is TGTGCCACCAGTGACCCCCGGGGGGTTGGTGCAGATACGCAGTATTTT.

This clone was seen just once. The chain couples TRBV7-9 to TRBJ1-6; 8 bases are a match to TRBD1. This CDR3 has 16 amino acids. The germline V gene has CDR1 SEHNR and CDR2 FQNEAQ (reference sequence). Losses at the gene ends were 5 bases for V and 6 bases for J; bases not matched to a gene: 9. The CDR3 region is CASSPRTGFGNSPLHF. As DNA, the CDR3 is TGTGCCAGCAGCCCTAGGACAGGGTTCGGTAATTCACCCCTCCACTTT.

A single count supports this clone. This rearrangement joins TRBV28 to TRBJ1-1; D unclear. V gave up 5 bases and J gave up 3 bases, with 16 bases separating them. Germline CDR1 is MDHEN and CDR2 is SYDVKM. The CDR3 covers 15 residues. Written as DNA, the CDR3 is TGTGCCAGCAGTGAAACCGCAGGCGGGTACACTGAAGCTTTCTTT. The encoded protein is CASSETAGGYTEAFF.

The rearrangement uses TRBV6-2 or TRBV6-3 and TRBJ2-7, with 8 bases fitting TRBD2. This CDR3 has 16 amino acids. V lost 0 bases, J lost 0 bases, and 4 bases stayed unmatched. Germline V CDR1 and CDR2: MNHEY, SVGEGT. CDR3 protein: CASSYSFGGVSYEQYF. The CDR3 nucleotides read TGTGCCAGCAGTTACTCGTTCGGGGGGGTCTCCTACGAGCAGTACTTC.

This clone has a single count. This chain joins TRBV28 and TRBJ1-3, with D possibly being TRBD1 (5 bases). V lost 6 bases and J lost 5, with 14 bases in between. There are 14 residues in the CDR3. Germline CDR1 MDHEN, CDR2 SYDVKM. CDR3 residues: CASSLNRYRNTIYF. The CDR3 region has the DNA TGTGCCAGCAGCTTGAACAGGTACAGAAACACCATATATTTT. The entire variable domain, with the rest obtained from reference TRBV28 and TRBJ1-3, is as follows: DVKVTQSSRYLVKRTGEKVFLECVQDMDHENMFWYRQDPGLGLRLIYFSYDVKMKEKGDIPEGYSVSREKKERFSLILESASTNQTSMYLCASSLNRYRNTIYFGEGSWLTVV.

The chain couples TRBV2 to TRBJ2-1; 9 bases match TRBD2. The CDR3 has 13 amino acids. The V and J ends lost 6 bases and 9 bases, in that order; junction bases with no gene match: 6. From germline, CDR1 is SNHLY and CDR2 FYNNEI. The DNA for the CDR3 is TGTGCCAGCAGAGGGACTAGCTTCGGTGAGCAGTTCTTC. It translates to CASRGTSFGEQFF.

The genes are TRBV10-2 and TRBJ2-2; TRBD1 is a possible D gene (5 bases). CDR3 length equals 14 residues. Germline V CDR1 and CDR2: WSHSY, SAAADI. Trimming shortened V by 6 bases and J by 5 bases, and 13 bases separated the two germline ends. The CDR3: CASRDPPGTGELFF. The CDR3 nucleotides are TGCGCCAGCAGAGACCCTCCAGGGACCGGGGAGCTGTTTTTT.

The V gene is TRBV25-1, the J gene TRBJ2-3, with 8 bases identical to TRBD2. CDR1 MGHDK and CDR2 SYGVNS come from the germline V gene. The CDR3 contains 14 residues. V trimming: 5 bases; J trimming: 2 bases; junction bases outside the gene matches: 3. The DNA of the CDR3 is TGTGCCAGCAGTTTACTAGCGGACACAGATACGCAGTATTTT. As protein: CASSLLADTDTQYF.

This chain connects TRBV7-9 to TRBJ2-6; tentative D call: TRBD1 (6 bases). V lost 5 bases, J lost 2 bases, and 13 bases lay in between. This CDR3 comprises 16 residues. The germline V gene encodes CDR1 SEHNR and CDR2 FQNEAQ (reference sequence). The CDR3 nucleotides read TGTGCCAGCAGCCCACCCCAGGGGCCTGGGGCCAACGTCCTGACTTTC. Its translation: CASSPPQGPGANVLTF.

This chain joins TRBV2 and TRBJ1-1; 7 bases are a match to TRBD1. There are 16 residues in the CDR3. CDR1 and CDR2 from the germline V gene are SNHLY and FYNNEI. The trim removed 4 bases at V and 1 base at J, leaving 9 bases unmatched. In nucleotides, the CDR3 is TGTGCCAGCAGTGCGACAGGGAGTCAGTGGAACACTGAAGCTTTCTTT. Protein sequence: CASSATGSQWNTEAFF.

The chain has TRBV30 and TRBJ1-1; 10 bases are a match to TRBD1. This CDR3 spans 16 amino acids. Germline trimming cut 0 bases from V and 0 bases from J; bases unmatched to any gene: 4. From germline, CDR1 is GTSNPN and CDR2 SVGIG (reference sequence). The CDR3 region is CAWSVMGTGVNTEAFF. As DNA, the CDR3 is TGTGCCTGGAGTGTAATGGGGACAGGGGTGAACACTGAAGCTTTCTTT.

The chain combines TRBV5-1 with TRBJ1-2; TRBD1 agrees at 7 bases. Per germline, CDR1 SGHRS and CDR2 YFSETQ. The length of the CDR3 is 15 residues. V lost 5 bases, J lost 7 bases, and 14 bases stayed unmatched. The CDR3 nucleotides are TGCGCCAGCAGACTCGGTACAGGGGTAAAGGCTGGCTACACCTTC. Encoded protein: CASRLGTGVKAGYTF.

The chain has TRBV19 and TRBJ1-1; D possibly corresponds to TRBD1 (5 bases). CDR3 length: 13 residues. Per the germline V gene, CDR1 is LNHDA and CDR2 is SQIVND (reference sequence). V was shortened by 6 bases and J by 4 bases, with 12 bases between the two germline ends. CDR3 nucleotide sequence: TGTGCCAGTAGATTGGGGGGTATCACTGAAGCTTTCTTT. Protein sequence: CASRLGGITEAFF.

The V and J genes are TRBV30 and TRBJ1-3; 10 nucleotides agree with TRBD1. Trimming cost V 2 bases and J 15 bases; bases outside gene matches: 13. CDR1 and CDR2 (germline): GTSNPN, SVGIG (reference sequence). The CDR3 spans 14 residues. CDR3 bases: TGTGCCTGGAGTCCTAGACAGGGGGCTGCAAGTAAATATTTT. Its protein product is CAWSPRQGAASKYF.

In nucleotides, the CDR3 is TGCGCCAGCGCCATAGCGGGGGAAGAGACCCAGTACTTC. This encodes CASAIAGEETQYF. This rearrangement joins TRBV5-1 to TRBJ2-5; 9 positions agree with TRBD2. Germline CDR1 is SGHRS and CDR2 is YFSETQ. Germline trimming cut 7 bases from V and 3 bases from J; bases unmatched to any gene: 4. This CDR3 spans 13 amino acids. The entire variable domain, with the rest obtained from reference TRBV5-1 and TRBJ2-5, is as follows: KAGVTQTPRYLIKTRGQQVTLSCSPISGHRSVSWYQQTPGQGLQFLFEYFSETQRNKGNFPGRFSGRQFSNSRSEMNVSTLELGDSALYLCASAIAGEETQYFGPGTRLLVL.

The CDR3, as DNA: TGTGCCAGCAGTGAAAAGGGTGGGGGCGTTAGCAATCAGCCCCAGCATTTT. Protein product: CASSEKGGGVSNQPQHF. This chain links TRBV6-1 with TRBJ1-5, with D possibly being TRBD1 (6 bases). V lost 2 bases to trimming and J lost 0 bases, with 14 bases between them. The CDR3 covers 17 residues. The germline gives CDR1 MNHNS, CDR2 SASEGT.

V gene TRBV7-9 combines with J gene TRBJ1-2; 7 bases map to TRBD1. The CDR3 is 16 amino acids. The V and J ends lost 5 bases and 0 bases, in that order; junction bases with no gene match: 9. Germline loops: CDR1 SEHNR, CDR2 FQNEAQ (reference sequence). The CDR3 reads CASSPGQVRPNYGYTF. The DNA for the CDR3 is TGTGCCAGCAGCCCAGGACAGGTCCGTCCTAACTATGGCTACACCTTC. Drawing the rest from reference TRBV7-9 and TRBJ1-2, the complete variable domain is DTGVSQNPRHKITKRGQNVTFRCDPISEHNRLYWYRQTLGQGPEFLTYFQNEAQLEKSRLLSDRFSAERPKGSFSTLEIQRTEQGDSAMYLCASSPGQVRPNYGYTFGSGTRLTVV.

This clone was recorded only once. This sequence joins TRBV13 and TRBJ1-1, with D perhaps TRBD1 (5 bases). There are 15 residues in the CDR3. CDR1 is PRHDT and CDR2 is FYEKMQ in the germline V gene (reference sequence). Deletions cut 2 bases from V and 5 bases from J, with 15 bases between. The CDR3 coding sequence is TGTGCCAGCAGCTTAAACCCTCGGGGGGGGACTGAAGCTTTCTTT. Amino acid sequence: CASSLNPRGGTEAFF.

This chain links TRBV5-6 with TRBJ1-4, with TRBD1 matching over 10 bases. This CDR3 spans 15 amino acids. From germline, CDR1 is SGHDT and CDR2 YYEEEE. The J segment lost 7 bases and the V segment lost 4 bases, leaving 7 bases of the junction unmatched. The CDR3 loop reads CASSIETGGREKLFF. CDR3 in DNA: TGTGCCAGCAGCATCGAGACAGGGGGCCGTGAAAAACTGTTTTTT.

The chain combines TRBV27 with TRBJ2-7, with 9 bases matching TRBD2. Germline trimming cut 0 bases from V and 7 bases from J; bases unmatched to any gene: 7. The CDR3 is made up of 15 amino acids. Germline V gene sequence: CDR1 MNHEY, CDR2 SMNVEV (reference sequence). In DNA form, the CDR3 reads TGTGCCAGCAGTTTATCACCCGGGACTAGCACGGAGCAGTACTTC. Translated: CASSLSPGTSTEQYF.

The rearrangement uses TRBV6-6 and TRBJ1-2; D is perhaps TRBD1 (5 bases). CDR1 is MNHNY and CDR2 is SVGAGI in the germline V gene (reference sequence). The CDR3 spans 14 residues. Trimming removed 5 bases at V and 6 bases at J, with 16 bases between. The CDR3 reads CASSGDSIIDGYTF. The CDR3 region has the DNA TGTGCCAGCAGTGGTGACAGCATAATCGATGGCTACACCTTC.

The J gene is TRBJ2-1, the V gene TRBV11-2, with a tentative D call TRBD2 (5 bases). The CDR3 has 15 residues. From germline, CDR1 is SGHAT and CDR2 FQNNGV. Trimming pared 1 base from V and 8 bases from J, leaving 15 bases between. The CDR3 DNA reads TGTGCCAGCAGCTTAGGACCGACGCTAGCAGATGAGCAGTTCTTC. Protein: CASSLGPTLADEQFF.

This clone was seen just once. The CDR3, as DNA: TGTGCCACCCGGGCGTCGAGCGGGGGGAGCTCCTACAATGAGCAGTTCTTC. It translates to CATRASSGGSSYNEQFF. The rearrangement uses TRBV24-1 and TRBJ2-1; 9 bases line up with TRBD2. V lost 9 bases and J lost 0; bases outside the gene matches: 11. Germline V gene sequence: CDR1 KGHDR, CDR2 SFDVKD. The CDR3 totals 17 residues.

This rearrangement joins TRBV19 to TRBJ2-3; 13 nucleotides align to TRBD2. The germline gives CDR1 LNHDA, CDR2 SQIVND (reference sequence). After removal of 6 bases from V and 2 bases from J, the junction contained 8 bases not matched to a gene. This CDR3 has 17 residues. The CDR3 here is CASRRETSGGFTDTQYF. The CDR3 DNA is TGTGCCAGTAGAAGGGAGACTAGCGGGGGGTTCACAGATACGCAGTATTTT.

There are a few counts of this clone. V is TRBV28 and J is TRBJ1-2; D is unclear. Germline CDR1 is MDHEN and CDR2 is SYDVKM. The V end lost 3 bases, the J end lost 6 bases, and 14 bases lay between the germline ends. The CDR3 runs 14 residues. The CDR3 reads CASSFALGGNGYTF. The CDR3 DNA sequence: TGTGCCAGCAGTTTTGCTCTTGGAGGAAATGGCTACACCTTC.

This chain links TRBV18 with TRBJ1-6; D remains ambiguous. The CDR3 is 16 amino acids. Germline loops: CDR1 KGHSH, CDR2 LQKENI. V was shortened by 3 bases and J by 0 bases, with 9 bases between the two germline ends. The CDR3 loop reads CASSPVQSSYNSPLHF. The DNA for the CDR3 is TGTGCCAGCTCACCTGTACAGAGCTCCTATAATTCACCCCTCCACTTT.

The chain links TRBV7-9 to TRBJ2-1, with 12 nucleotides matching TRBD2. Trimming took 5 bases from V and 7 from J; bases not matched to a gene: 6. The CDR3 length is 15 residues. The germline gives CDR1 SEHNR, CDR2 FQNEAQ (reference sequence). The CDR3 spells CASSASGRALNEQFF. The CDR3 DNA reads TGTGCCAGCAGCGCTAGCGGGAGGGCCCTAAATGAGCAGTTCTTC.

This clone has at least ten counts. The V gene is TRBV19, the J gene TRBJ2-3; D possibly corresponds to TRBD1 (5 bases). Germline lookup yields CDR1 LNHDA and CDR2 SQIVND (reference sequence). V was shortened by 2 bases and J by 0 bases, with 12 bases between the two germline ends. CDR3 length: 16 amino acids. The CDR3 sequence: CASSIMGRSSTDTQYF. The CDR3 nucleotides are TGTGCCAGTAGTATAATGGGGCGGTCTAGCACAGATACGCAGTATTTT.

This sequence joins TRBV11-2 and TRBJ1-1; 7 bases agree with TRBD1. CDR3 length equals 16 residues. V trimming: 4 bases; J trimming: 6 bases; junction bases outside the gene matches: 14. Germline V gene lookup returns CDR1 SGHAT and CDR2 FQNNGV. The CDR3 DNA follows: TGTGCCAGCAGCTCCCTAAGGGGACAGCCGCGGGCTGAAGCTTTCTTT. Translation: CASSSLRGQPRAEAFF.

The V and J genes are TRBV30 and TRBJ1-1, with 10 nucleotides matching TRBD1. From germline, CDR1 is GTSNPN and CDR2 SVGIG (reference sequence). The V gene end was trimmed by 4 bases and the J gene end by 5 bases; junction bases not matched to a gene: 7. CDR3 length: 14 residues. The CDR3, as DNA: TGTGCCTGGACGCGGACAGGGGGTGATACTGAAGCTTTCTTT. Translated: CAWTRTGGDTEAFF.